A single sample gave rise to the 4 T cell receptor beta chains below, sequenced in a study of T cells after yellow fever vaccination. MiXCR, run by TCRdb on the 5' RACE reads, gives a single entry per CDR3 protein. The top ten clones hold about 22% of a sample with approximately 85,000 distinct CDR3 sequences, about an eighth of them seen once. Sequencing was performed on CD8+ T cells not binding an NS4B(214-222) dextramer, sorted from PBMCs, taken 21 days after the first yellow fever vaccination. These receptors were obtained from a man aged 18-30 years who received the YFV17D yellow fever vaccine.

On this clonotype itself: A much larger clone sits a single nucleotide away, making a read error possible. This sequence joins TRBV18 and TRBJ2-1; weak D call: TRBD1 (6 bases). The CDR3 spans 16 residues. In germline, CDR1 is KGHSH, CDR2 LQKENI. The CDR3: CANSPLGAALYNEQFF. The CDR3 bases are TGTGCCAACTCACCCCTGGGGGCCGCACTTTACAATGAGCAGTTCTTC.

V is TRBV20-1 and J is TRBJ2-5, with TRBD1 matching 11 bases. The germline CDR1 and CDR2 sequences are DFQATT and SNEGSKA (reference sequence). The length of the CDR3 is 14 residues. J was trimmed by 4 bases and V by 6 bases; bases with no gene match: 7. The CDR3 bases are TGCAGTGCCAGGACAGGGGGCGTACGAGAGACCCAGTACTTC. Amino acid sequence: CSARTGGVRETQYF.

V gene TRBV29-1 combines with J gene TRBJ2-3; D is possibly TRBD2 (6 bases). The length of the CDR3 is 12 residues. V lost 3 bases to trimming and J lost 5 bases, with 9 bases between them. Germline V gives CDR1 SQVTM, CDR2 ANQGSEA. The CDR3 loop is CSVEVRGDTQYF. Here the CDR3 DNA reads TGCAGCGTTGAGGTGCGGGGAGATACGCAGTATTTT.

This clonotype was recorded a few times. The genes are TRBV12-5 and TRBJ2-5; 8 bases agree with TRBD2. Germline assignment: CDR1 LGHNT and CDR2 FRNRAP. The CDR3 is 19 residues long. V lost 2 bases, J lost 5 bases, and 19 bases stayed unmatched. Here the CDR3 reads CASGLLPPAPGLGPETQYF. In DNA, the CDR3 is TGTGCTAGTGGTTTGTTACCTCCGGCCCCGGGACTAGGGCCGGAGACCCAGTACTTC.